The rows below give T cell receptor beta chains drawn from one sample of a study of cytomegalovirus exposure and HLA in healthy donors. Using immunoSEQ multiplex PCR, the repertoire was profiled, and TCRdb retains in-frame clones only, with some absent. The data include some 110,000 clones; the top ten clones carry 6.8%. The sequencing input was PBMCs. Every receptor here comes from a man aged 40-50 years in good health and CMV-seropositive. The conserved cysteine and the conserved F or W are not part of the CDR3 here.

ASSLSGVVGYT	TRBV27	TRBJ1-2
ASSIGGWDSYEQY	TRBV19	TRBJ2-7
ASSLWTGRNNEQF	TRBV5-1	TRBJ2-1
ASSFEGESGELF	TRBV5-1	TRBJ2-2
ASSLEPRPSSTDTQY	TRBV5-1	TRBJ2-3
ASSQGWLAGVSYNEQF	TRBV4-1	TRBJ2-1
ASSEMRMKSYEQY	TRBV2	TRBJ2-7
ASSAQRENEQF	TRBV10-1	TRBJ2-1
ASSLVAGNEKLF	TRBV7-2	TRBJ1-4
ASSPRGGTNEKLF	TRBV5-4	TRBJ1-4
ASRGGLNTGELF	TRBV6-5	TRBJ2-2
ASRAGINYGYT	TRBV6-1	TRBJ1-2
ASGEEREQY	TRBV2	TRBJ2-7
ASSYWQAYEQY	TRBV6-6	TRBJ2-7
ASSLVAKNSNQPQH	TRBV5-1	TRBJ1-5
ASRAGGEEKLF	TRBV7-9	TRBJ1-4
ARTNGGVQPQH	TRBV7-5	TRBJ1-5
ASSIERGRKTQY	TRBV19	TRBJ2-5
ASSLDSEGPQETQY	TRBV5-1	TRBJ2-5
ASSLGGTNTGELF	TRBV27	TRBJ2-2
ASSGGVRGEDTQY	TRBV5-6	TRBJ2-3
ASAPNMNTEAF	TRBV19	TRBJ1-1
ASSRPPARATRETQY	TRBV23-1	TRBJ2-5
ASSRHLQETQY	TRBV18	TRBJ2-5
ASSRGLAENTGELF	TRBV18	TRBJ2-2
ASSPARMQETQY	TRBV19	TRBJ2-5
ASSLELRTGGEQY	TRBV5-1	TRBJ2-7
ASSPDYAGGINEQF	TRBV5-1	TRBJ2-1
ASKLDTEAF	TRBV6-5	TRBJ1-1
ASSQAGGPSSDTQY	TRBV4-2	TRBJ2-3
ASSFRDRGSSARANVLT	TRBV7-9	TRBJ2-6
ASSRKGDTGELF	TRBV19	TRBJ2-2
ASISGGREGTNEQF	TRBV5-1	TRBJ2-1
AWSGRRQGSSSYT	TRBV30	TRBJ1-2
ASSSGSLGYYGYT	TRBV27	TRBJ1-2
ASSKTGNNGYT	TRBV5-5	TRBJ1-2
ASRLYYGYT	TRBV6-6	TRBJ1-2
ASSRTPSYEQY	TRBV28	TRBJ2-7
ASSLGTVNEQF	TRBV7-6	TRBJ2-1
ASSPGASSGEQF	TRBV11-3	TRBJ2-1
ASSLATGDLYEQY	TRBV5-1	TRBJ2-7
ASSLDVGHNEQF	TRBV5-4	TRBJ2-1
ATNWGGVAKNIQY	TRBV28	TRBJ2-4
ASSQDRREDQPQH	TRBV4-1	TRBJ1-5
ASSLQDRGQRGYGYT	TRBV5-5	TRBJ1-2
ASSSLTNRDGYT	TRBV6-5	TRBJ1-2
ASRSLDSYGETQY	TRBV6-5	TRBJ2-5
ASSQVGTDYERQY	TRBV4-1	TRBJ2-7
ASSSGGAFEQY	TRBV27	TRBJ2-7
ASRPITGSRGGETQY	TRBV2	TRBJ2-5
ASTVQVNQPQH	TRBV2	TRBJ1-5
ASSYGQGPEKLF	TRBV11-2	TRBJ1-4
ASSDRQGLGSGANVLT	TRBV11-3	TRBJ2-6
ASSHSDRANTGELF	TRBV5-4	TRBJ2-2
ASNPLAVSTDTQY	TRBV6-5	TRBJ2-3
ASSVDRDYGYT	TRBV9	TRBJ1-2
ASSPPGLAGINEQF	TRBV7-7	TRBJ2-1
ASIRGRGNTGELF	TRBV6-1	TRBJ2-2
ASSLDRTYEQY	TRBV5-1	.